By share, the clone carrying this TCR beta chain counts as medium-sized (0.01 to 0.1%). The library protocol tagged each TCR cDNA with a unique molecular identifier. TCRdb re-analysed the 5' RACE reads in MiXCR, keeping a single row per CDR3 protein. Among 8,400 or so distinct CDR3 sequences, about 4.2% were seen once, and the ten largest hold approximately 30%. From germline, CDR1 is MNHEY and CDR2 SMNVEV (reference sequence). Trimming removed 3 bases from V and 5 bases from J, with 13 bases in between. The CDR3 is 14 amino acids. The sample originates from a study of spatial heterogeneity in lung cancer. As for time point: sample taken at primary tumor resection. Samples came from roughly 72 TRACERx patients with untreated early-stage lung cancer.

This chain uses TRBV27 with TRBJ2-5, with D possibly being TRBD1 (6 bases). Specimen: PBMCs, collected at surgery. This clonotype originated in a male donor with early-stage non-small cell lung cancer. The CDR3 is CASSLLQGGETQYF. The CDR3 DNA is TGTGCCAGCAGTTTGTTACAGGGTGGGGAGACCCAGTACTTC.